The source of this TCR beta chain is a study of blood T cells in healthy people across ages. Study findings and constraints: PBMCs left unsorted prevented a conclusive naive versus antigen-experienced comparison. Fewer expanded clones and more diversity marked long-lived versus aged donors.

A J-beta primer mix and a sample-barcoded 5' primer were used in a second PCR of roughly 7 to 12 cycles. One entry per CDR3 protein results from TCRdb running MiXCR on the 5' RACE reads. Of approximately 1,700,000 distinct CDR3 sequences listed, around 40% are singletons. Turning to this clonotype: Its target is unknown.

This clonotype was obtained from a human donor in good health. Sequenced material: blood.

The CDR3 loop is CASRPGTAQQFF. The CDR3 nucleotides read TGTGCCAGCAGACCCGGGACCGCACAGCAGTTCTTC. This rearrangement joins TRBV2 to TRBJ2-1; D tentatively fits TRBD1 or TRBD2 (5 bases each). The CDR3 extends over 12 amino acids. Trimming left V 6 bases short and J 11 bases short, with 14 bases between. CDR1 and CDR2 (germline): SNHLY, FYNNEI.